This T cell receptor beta chain originates from a study of cytomegalovirus exposure and HLA in healthy donors. This clone was picked up one time. Its antigen is unidentified. The study's findings and limits: In an earlier analysis, productive rearrangement rates for most beta V segments clustered near 87% or 30%. Among the most significant clusters, several appeared linked to common viral pathogens in a later analysis. A later look showed TCR association rates differing by HLA locus, highest for DRB1 and lowest for HLA-C. V- and J-gene trimming in TCR beta was tied to a missense DCLRE1C variant by an analysis performed later.

PCR involved 60 Vbeta and 13 Jbeta primers. Clones were read by immunoSEQ multiplex PCR, and TCRdb kept only the in-frame ones, dropping some. Among 150,000 to 200,000 clones listed, about 90% were seen once. CDR3 length equals 16 residues. Germline loops: CDR1 SGDLS, CDR2 YYNGEE. The V segment lost 3 bases and the J segment 1 base; nucleotides outside the gene matches: 4. The receptor was derived from a girl under two years old in good health and CMV-seronegative. The chain links TRBV9 to TRBJ2-1, with 10 nucleotides matching TRBD2. The sequencing sample was made of PBMCs. CDR3 nucleotides: TGTGCCAGCAGCGAAGCGGGGGGGCCGTCCTACAATGAGCAGTTCTTC. Amino acids: CASSEAGGPSYNEQFF.